Following are 8 T cell receptor beta chains from one sample sequenced in a study of T cells in localized non-small cell lung cancer. Repertoires were generated with immunoSEQ multiplex PCR, while TCRdb's copy carries only in-frame clones and drops some. The table records about 59,000 clones, about nine tenths of them present only once. The sample here was peripheral blood, taken before any cancer treatment. All receptors come from a man aged 35 to 69 with stage I lung adenocarcinoma.

The DNA of the CDR3 is TGTGCCAGCAGTTTATCCCCTAGCGGTCTTCGGACCGGGGAGCTGTTTTTT. Protein: CASSLSPSGLRTGELFF. The chain combines TRBV28 with TRBJ2-2; TRBD2 matches 7 bases. Germline CDR1 is MDHEN and CDR2 is SYDVKM. The CDR3 extends over 17 amino acids. The V segment lost 1 base and the J segment 5 bases; nucleotides outside the gene matches: 10.

The chain links TRBV4-2 to TRBJ2-7; 9 positions match TRBD2. Germline CDR1 and CDR2: LGHNA and YNFKEQ. The CDR3 runs 18 residues. The junction had 11 bases not matched to a gene; V was cut back by 0 bases and J by 2 bases. CDR3 coding DNA: TGTGCCAGCAGCCAAGATGAACGGCAGCGGGAGGTCACCTACGAGCAGTACTTC. This sequence encodes CASSQDERQREVTYEQYF.

V is TRBV9 and J is TRBJ2-3; the D call may be TRBD1 or TRBD2 (5 bases each). Germline values: CDR1 SGDLS, CDR2 YYNGEE. CDR3 length equals 15 residues. With 0 bases removed from V and 5 bases from J, the gap between germline ends came to 13 bases. The CDR3 region is CASSVVRGDLDTQYF. The CDR3 nucleotides are TGTGCCAGCAGCGTAGTACGAGGGGACCTAGATACGCAGTATTTT.

This chain connects TRBV11-2 to TRBJ2-7, with TRBD1 matching 9 bases. The germline V gene has CDR1 SGHAT and CDR2 FQNNGV. The CDR3 contains 14 residues. J was trimmed by 3 bases and V by 1 base; bases with no gene match: 1. The CDR3 DNA sequence: TGTGCCAGCAGCTTAGGGGACAGGGTCTACGAGCAGTACTTC. The encoded protein is CASSLGDRVYEQYF. Full variable domain (rest looked up from reference TRBV11-2 and TRBJ2-7): EAGVAQSPRYKIIEKRQSVAFWCNPISGHATLYWYQQILGQGPKLLIQFQNNGVVDDSQLPKDRFSAERLKGVDSTLKIQPAKLEDSAVYLCASSLGDRVYEQYFGPGTRLTVT.

This clone has just one count. The chain recombines TRBV7-9 with TRBJ2-2; a possible D gene is TRBD2 (6 bases). Germline V lookup: CDR1 SEHNR, CDR2 FQNEAQ (reference sequence). The CDR3 covers 14 residues. The germline V and J ends were trimmed by 5 bases and 5 bases, with 12 bases remaining between them. The CDR3, as DNA: TGTGCCAGCAGCCCATGGACTAATACCGGGGAGCTGTTTTTT. Protein sequence: CASSPWTNTGELFF.

The gene calls are TRBV7-9 and TRBJ1-4, with D unresolved. Germline loops: CDR1 SEHNR, CDR2 FQNEAQ (reference sequence). The V end lost 1 base, the J end lost 6 bases, and 18 bases lay between the germline ends. This CDR3 region has 17 residues. The CDR3 here is CASSLGDQIAVDEKLFF. DNA for the CDR3: TGTGCCAGCAGCTTAGGCGATCAAATTGCGGTAGATGAAAAACTGTTTTTT.

The V gene is TRBV6-1, the J gene TRBJ2-2, with 11 bases matching TRBD2. J gave up 4 bases and V 7 bases, and 5 bases lay outside the gene matches. The CDR3 loop spans 15 amino acids. From germline, CDR1 is MNHNS and CDR2 SASEGT. CDR3 protein: CASKGTSGATGELFF. CDR3 bases: TGTGCCAGCAAGGGGACTAGCGGAGCCACCGGGGAGCTGTTTTTT.

This clone was counted only a few times. The chain uses TRBV4-2 and TRBJ2-5; the D gene is possibly TRBD2 (5 bases). V lost 0 bases, J lost 5 bases, and 22 bases lay in between. There are 18 residues in the CDR3. Germline CDR1 LGHNA, CDR2 YNFKEQ. CDR3 residues: CASSQDLSGGRATETQYF. The CDR3 nucleotides read TGTGCCAGCAGCCAAGATCTAAGCGGAGGCCGCGCGACGGAGACCCAGTACTTC.